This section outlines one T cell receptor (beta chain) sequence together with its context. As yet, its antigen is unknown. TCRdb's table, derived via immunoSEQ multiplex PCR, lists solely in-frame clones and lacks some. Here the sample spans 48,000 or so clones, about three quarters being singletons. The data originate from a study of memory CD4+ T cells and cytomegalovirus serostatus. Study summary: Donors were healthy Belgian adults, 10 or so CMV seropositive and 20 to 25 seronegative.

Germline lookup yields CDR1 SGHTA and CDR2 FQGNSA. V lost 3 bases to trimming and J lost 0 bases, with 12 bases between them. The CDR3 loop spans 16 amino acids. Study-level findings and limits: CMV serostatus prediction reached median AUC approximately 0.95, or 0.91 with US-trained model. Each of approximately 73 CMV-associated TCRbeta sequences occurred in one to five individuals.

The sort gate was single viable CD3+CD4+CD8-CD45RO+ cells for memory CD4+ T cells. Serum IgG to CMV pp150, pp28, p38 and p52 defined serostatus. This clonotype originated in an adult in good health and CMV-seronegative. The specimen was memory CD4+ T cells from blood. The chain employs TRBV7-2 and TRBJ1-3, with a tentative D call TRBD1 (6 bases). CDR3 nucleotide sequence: TGTGCCAGCAGCTTGTGGGGGACAAACTCTGGAAACACCATATATTTT. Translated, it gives CASSLWGTNSGNTIYF.